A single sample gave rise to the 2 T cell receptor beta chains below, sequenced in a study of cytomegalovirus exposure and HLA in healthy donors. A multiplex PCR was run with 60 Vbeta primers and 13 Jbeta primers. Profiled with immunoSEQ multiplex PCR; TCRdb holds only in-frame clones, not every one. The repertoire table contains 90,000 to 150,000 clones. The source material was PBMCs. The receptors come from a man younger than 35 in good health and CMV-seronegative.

CDR3 nucleotide sequence: TGTGCCAGCAGTCCCCTAGCGGGAGTCGGAGAGACCCAGTACTTC. It encodes CASSPLAGVGETQYF. The rearrangement joins TRBV28 to TRBJ2-5; 10 bases line up with TRBD2. CDR3 length equals 15 residues. The V gene end was trimmed by 5 bases and the J gene end by 4 bases; junction bases not matched to a gene: 7. The germline gives CDR1 MDHEN, CDR2 SYDVKM.

In DNA form, the CDR3 reads TGTGCCAGCAGTGAAGTACCGACAGGGGTGGACGAGCAGTACTTC. The encoded protein is CASSEVPTGVDEQYF. This chain connects TRBV6-1 to TRBJ2-7; 8 nucleotides match TRBD1. CDR3 length: 15 residues. Per the germline V gene, CDR1 is MNHNS and CDR2 is SASEGT. V was clipped by 1 base and J by 5 bases; unmatched bases: 7.